This T cell receptor (beta chain) was obtained from a study of cytomegalovirus exposure and HLA in healthy donors. The PCR had 60 Vbeta and 13 Jbeta primers. Repertoires were generated with immunoSEQ multiplex PCR, while TCRdb's copy carries only in-frame clones and drops some. The repertoire table contains some 52,000 clones. CDR3 length: 14 residues. V shed 7 bases and J 9 bases; nucleotides not matched to a gene: 6. CDR1 KGHSH and CDR2 LQKENI come from the germline V gene. This rearrangement joins TRBV18 to TRBJ1-6; 10 bases fit TRBD1. Sequenced: PBMCs. The TCR originated in a woman aged 55-75 years in good health and CMV-seropositive. CDR3 region: CASYPGTGASPLHF. The CDR3 coding sequence is TGTGCCAGCTACCCCGGGACAGGGGCTTCACCCCTCCACTTT.